Sequencing of this T cell receptor (beta chain) was carried out in a study of T-cell memory formation after mild COVID-19. This clonotype was found a few times. Each CDR3 protein is one row after TCRdb ran MiXCR on the 5' RACE reads. Of fewer than 450,000 distinct CDR3 sequences detected, around 20% appear once; the ten largest clones hold roughly an eighth. The CDR3 is 14 amino acids. Between the trimmed V and J ends, which lost 3 bases and 2 bases, there was a span of 9 bases. Germline V gives CDR1 MGHRA, CDR2 YSYEKL. Sequencing was performed on PBMCs or a T cell subset sorted from them (not recorded which). V and J are TRBV4-1 and TRBJ2-3; D remains ambiguous. This sequence originates from an adult woman who had mild COVID-19 (a few samples of this study predate the infection). Cell type and time point are not known. The CDR3 bases are TGCGCCAGCAGCCATCCCGGTGCCACAGATACGCAGTATTTT. Amino acid sequence: CASSHPGATDTQYF.